This note documents a single TCR beta chain sequence. The study collected 1 to 8 samples per patient, pretreatment and on-treatment. Germline V gene lookup returns CDR1 MNHNS and CDR2 SASEGT. J gave up 5 bases and V 4 bases, and 8 bases lay outside the gene matches. The CDR3 sequence is 16 residues long. This sample is part of a study of PD-L1 blockade in urothelial cancer. Spiked synthetic TCR analogs estimated absolute template abundance per PCR. Some clones are missing from TCRdb's copy, which holds only in-frame ones; the method was immunoSEQ multiplex PCR. The data show about 100,000 clones, about 85% seen once.

The sequence came from a man aged 45-65 years with urothelial cancer. This sample comprised PBMCs, obtained around atezolizumab (anti-PD-L1) treatment. The J gene is TRBJ2-3, the V gene TRBV6-1; 11 bases are shared with TRBD2. The CDR3 DNA follows: TGTGCCAGCAGTGCCCACCTAGCGGGAGGTGGAGATACGCAGTATTTT. It yields the protein CASSAHLAGGGDTQYF.